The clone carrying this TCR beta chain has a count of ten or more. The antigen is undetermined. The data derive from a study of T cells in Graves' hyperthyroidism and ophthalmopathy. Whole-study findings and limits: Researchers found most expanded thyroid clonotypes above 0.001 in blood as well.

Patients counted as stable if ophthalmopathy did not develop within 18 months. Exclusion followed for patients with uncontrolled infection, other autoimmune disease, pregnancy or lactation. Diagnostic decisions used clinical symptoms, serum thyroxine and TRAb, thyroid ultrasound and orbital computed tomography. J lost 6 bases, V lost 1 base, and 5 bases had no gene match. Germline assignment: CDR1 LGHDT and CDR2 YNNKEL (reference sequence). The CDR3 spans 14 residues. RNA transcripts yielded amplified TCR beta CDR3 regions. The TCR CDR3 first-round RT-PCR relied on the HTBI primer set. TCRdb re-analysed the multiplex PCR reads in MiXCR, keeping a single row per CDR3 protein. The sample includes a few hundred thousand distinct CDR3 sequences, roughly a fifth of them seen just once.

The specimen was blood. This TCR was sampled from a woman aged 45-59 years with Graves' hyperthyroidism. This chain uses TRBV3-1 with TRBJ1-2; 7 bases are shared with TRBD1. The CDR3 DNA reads TGTGCCAGCAGCCAAGTAAAGGGGGCGAATGGCTACACCTTC. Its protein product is CASSQVKGANGYTF.